The 12 T cell receptor beta chains listed next were all sequenced from one sample in a study of regulatory dendritic cells for organ transplantation. Allogeneic regulatory or mature dendritic cells were co-cultured for 5 days with CFSE-labeled sorted T cells at 1:10. Some clones are missing from TCRdb's copy, which holds only in-frame ones; the method was immunoSEQ multiplex PCR. This sample has about 7,800 clones, with roughly 64% found just once. The antigens of these receptors remain unknown. The specimen was memory CD4+ T cells from blood cultured with dendritic cells. Subset in this sample: CD45RO+ memory T cells. The receptors were gathered from a human donor in good health.

J is TRBJ1-1 and V is TRBV2, with 7 bases lining up with TRBD1. Germline V CDR1 and CDR2: SNHLY, FYNNEI. After removal of 6 bases from V and 1 base from J, the junction contained 8 bases not matched to a gene. The CDR3 loop spans 15 amino acids. The CDR3, as DNA: TGTGCCAGCAGCCTGGACAGGTCCTCGAACACTGAAGCTTTCTTT. Residues: CASSLDRSSNTEAFF.

This clone was recorded a few times. V usage is TRBV7-3 and J usage is TRBJ2-7; 8 nucleotides align to TRBD1. Germline V gives CDR1 SGHTA, CDR2 FQGTGA. Germline trimming cut 5 bases from V and 4 bases from J; bases unmatched to any gene: 10. There are 15 residues in the CDR3. The CDR3 DNA reads as TGTGCCAGCAGCGCCGGGACAGGACCTGGTTACGAGCAGTACTTC. This gives the protein CASSAGTGPGYEQYF.

J is TRBJ2-1 and V is TRBV27; 7 nucleotides agree with TRBD2. Looked up from germline, CDR1 is MNHEY and CDR2 is SMNVEV (reference sequence). V trimming: 2 bases; J trimming: 4 bases; junction bases outside the gene matches: 2. The CDR3 is 14 residues long. CDR3 sequence reads: CASSLRGEYNEQFF. The CDR3, as DNA: TGTGCCAGCAGTTTACGGGGGGAATACAATGAGCAGTTCTTC.

The chain employs TRBV4-2 and TRBJ1-4, with D perhaps TRBD1 (5 bases). The CDR3 is 12 amino acids. The ends were cut back, 1 base at V and 11 bases at J, with 8 bases in the middle. From germline, CDR1 is LGHNA and CDR2 YNFKEQ. The CDR3 loop is CASSQVTDKLFF. The CDR3 coding sequence is TGTGCCAGCAGCCAAGTGACAGATAAACTGTTTTTT.

In its sample, this clone was seen a few times. The J gene is TRBJ1-1, the V gene TRBV7-2; possible D gene TRBD1, 5 bases. Trimming pared 2 bases from V and 4 bases from J, leaving 8 bases between. This CDR3 region has 13 residues. CDR1 is SGHTA, CDR2 FQGNSA, per germline. CDR3 loop: CASSLSGFTEAFF. In nucleotides, the CDR3 is TGTGCCAGCAGCTTATCAGGGTTCACTGAAGCTTTCTTT.

The chain employs TRBV19 and TRBJ1-1; D uncertain. The germline V and J ends were trimmed by 4 bases and 6 bases, with 12 bases remaining between them. Germline-derived CDR1 and CDR2 are LNHDA and SQIVND (reference sequence). The CDR3 spans 13 residues. The CDR3: CASSSEARAEAFF. The CDR3 coding sequence is TGTGCCAGTAGTAGCGAGGCGCGAGCTGAAGCTTTCTTT.

The DNA of the CDR3 is TGTGCCAGCTCACCCCCTCGAGGAGCGGGGGGGCTGAGCTCCTACAATGAGCAGTTCTTC. As protein: CASSPPRGAGGLSSYNEQFF. The chain carries TRBV18 and TRBJ2-1; 10 nucleotides agree with TRBD2. V lost 3 bases, J lost 0 bases, and 14 bases stayed unmatched. This CDR3 has 20 residues. Per germline, CDR1 KGHSH and CDR2 LQKENI. Looking up the rest from reference TRBV18 and TRBJ2-1 gives the full variable domain: NAGVMQNPRHLVRRRGQEARLRCSPMKGHSHVYWYRQLPEEGLKFMVYLQKENIIDESGMPKERFSAEFPKEGPSILRIQQVVRGDSAAYFCASSPPRGAGGLSSYNEQFFGPGTRLTVL.

This chain connects TRBV5-1 to TRBJ2-1; 11 bases agree with TRBD2. The J segment lost 6 bases and the V segment lost 5 bases, leaving 7 bases of the junction unmatched. Germline V gene sequence: CDR1 SGHRS, CDR2 YFSETQ. The CDR3 length is 15 residues. The CDR3 sequence is CASSSGLAVINEQFF. The CDR3 bases are TGCGCCAGCAGTTCGGGACTAGCGGTGATCAATGAGCAGTTCTTC.

This clone was seen more than once but under ten times. CDR3 DNA: TGTGCCAGCAGCTCGGGACTAGCGGCAGGGGAGCTGTTTTTT. Translation: CASSSGLAAGELFF. This chain joins TRBV7-2 and TRBJ2-2, with 11 positions matching TRBD2. Germline V gene sequence: CDR1 SGHTA, CDR2 FQGNSA. CDR3 length: 14 amino acids. V was pared by 4 bases and J by 8 bases, with 3 bases of the junction left unmatched.

V and J are TRBV27 and TRBJ2-7; 9 positions agree with TRBD1. With V trimmed by 5 bases and J by 1 base, 9 bases remained unmatched. The CDR3 loop spans 16 amino acids. CDR1 and CDR2 (germline): MNHEY, SMNVEV (reference sequence). Written as DNA, the CDR3 is TGTGCCAGCAGTCCCGGGACAGGGCGGGCTTCCTACGAGCAGTACTTC. As protein: CASSPGTGRASYEQYF.

The genes are TRBV2 and TRBJ2-3; 8 nucleotides match TRBD2. V trimming: 5 bases; J trimming: 2 bases; junction bases outside the gene matches: 6. Germline assignment: CDR1 SNHLY and CDR2 FYNNEI. CDR3 size: 15 residues. CDR3 sequence reads: CASSPSGLYTDTQYF. The CDR3 coding sequence is TGTGCCAGCAGTCCTAGCGGGTTATACACAGATACGCAGTATTTT.

V and J are TRBV9 and TRBJ2-3, with 7 bases matching TRBD1. From germline, CDR1 is SGDLS and CDR2 YYNGEE. V lost 0 bases, J lost 0 bases, and 1 base stayed unmatched. The length of the CDR3 is 15 residues. The CDR3, as DNA: TGTGCCAGCAGCGTAGAGGGACAGAGCACAGATACGCAGTATTTT. As protein: CASSVEGQSTDTQYF.